This entry features one T cell receptor (beta chain) sequence. Its target is not known. The data originate from a study of cytomegalovirus exposure and HLA in healthy donors. Study overall: Per a later analysis, the 666 first-cohort and 95 to 150 validation repertoires shared one platform. Study results and limitations: Diagnosis of cytomegalovirus status made by the classifier reportedly showed high specificity and sensitivity.

Per germline, CDR1 LGHNA and CDR2 YSLEER. V dropped 0 bases and J dropped 0; count of bases not matched to a gene: 5. The CDR3 totals 17 residues. The method was immunoSEQ multiplex PCR; TCRdb's version includes in-frame clones alone and lacks a portion of them. Of 60,000 to 75,000 clones listed, roughly 94% are singletons. The receptor comes from a woman between 18 and 29 years old in good health and CMV-seropositive. The V gene is TRBV4-3, the J gene TRBJ1-3; 7 nucleotides align to TRBD1. Sequenced material: PBMCs. Here the CDR3 reads CASSQEGQPGSGNTIYF. The CDR3 region has the DNA TGCGCCAGCAGCCAAGAGGGACAGCCTGGCTCTGGAAACACCATATATTTT.